Only a few counts were recorded for the clone carrying this TCR beta chain. This sample was included in a study of T cell repertoires in cytomegalovirus infection. TCRdb independently ran MiXCR on the reads; one entry per CDR3 protein. The top ten hold 7% to 9.5% of the sample, which has some 300,000 distinct CDR3 sequences, roughly an eighth seen once. The source material was PBMCs. This TCR derives from a human donor in good health (CMV status not recorded). Some clones in this sample may be carry-over from other donors' samples.

As DNA, the CDR3 is TGTGCCAGCAGCGTCAGTGACAATGAGCAGTTCTTC. Its protein is CASSVSDNEQFF. The chain employs TRBV7-3 and TRBJ2-1; D is uncertain. Trimming cost V 5 bases and J 5 bases, with 7 bases left between them. The CDR3 contains 12 residues. Germline loops: CDR1 SGHTA, CDR2 FQGTGA.